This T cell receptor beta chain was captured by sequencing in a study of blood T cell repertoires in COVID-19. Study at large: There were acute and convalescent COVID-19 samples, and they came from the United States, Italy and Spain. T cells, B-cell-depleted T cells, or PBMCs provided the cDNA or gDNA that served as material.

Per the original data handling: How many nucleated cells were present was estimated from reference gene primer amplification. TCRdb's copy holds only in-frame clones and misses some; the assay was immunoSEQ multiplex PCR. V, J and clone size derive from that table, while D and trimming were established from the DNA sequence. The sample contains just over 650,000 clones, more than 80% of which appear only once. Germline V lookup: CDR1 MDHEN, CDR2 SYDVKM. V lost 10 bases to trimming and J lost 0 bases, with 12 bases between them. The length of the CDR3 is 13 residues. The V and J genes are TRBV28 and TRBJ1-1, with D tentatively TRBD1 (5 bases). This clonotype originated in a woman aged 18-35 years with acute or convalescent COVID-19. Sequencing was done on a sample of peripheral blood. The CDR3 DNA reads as TGTGCCACCCAAGGGGAAATGAACACTGAAGCTTTCTTT. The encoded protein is CATQGEMNTEAFF.